A single sample gave rise to the 8 T cell receptor beta chains below, sequenced in a study of blood T cell repertoires in COVID-19. Repertoires were generated with immunoSEQ multiplex PCR, while TCRdb's copy carries only in-frame clones and drops some. The sample records roughly 220,000 clones, about 80% being singletons. Source material: peripheral blood. The receptor set was obtained from an older woman with acute or convalescent COVID-19.

The rearrangement uses TRBV4-2 and TRBJ2-5, with 8 bases aligning to TRBD2. The ends lost 0 bases at V and 5 bases at J; junction bases unmatched: 11. CDR3 length: 17 amino acids. Germline values: CDR1 LGHNA, CDR2 YNFKEQ. The CDR3 coding sequence is TGTGCCAGCAGCCAAGAGGGGACTAGGACGGCCGGGGAGACCCAGTACTTC. Translation gives CASSQEGTRTAGETQYF.

The chain carries TRBV30 and TRBJ2-3; 8 bases agree with TRBD2. The CDR3 loop spans 15 amino acids. Germline loops: CDR1 GTSNPN, CDR2 SVGIG (reference sequence). The V segment lost 2 bases and the J segment 3 bases; nucleotides outside the gene matches: 7. For the CDR3, the DNA is TGTGCCTGGAGTTTAAGCGGGGGTAGGACAGATACGCAGTATTTT. Protein: CAWSLSGGRTDTQYF.

V usage is TRBV19 and J usage is TRBJ1-1; 7 nucleotides align to TRBD1. Germline values: CDR1 LNHDA, CDR2 SQIVND (reference sequence). The CDR3 is 14 residues long. V shed 7 bases and J 1 base; nucleotides not matched to a gene: 6. In nucleotides, the CDR3 is TGTGCCAGTATGTACAGGGGTACGAACACTGAAGCTTTCTTT. The encoded protein is CASMYRGTNTEAFF.

This clone is a singleton in its sample. The chain carries TRBV5-5 and TRBJ2-3, with TRBD1 matching over 12 bases. Germline values: CDR1 SGHKS, CDR2 YYEKEE (reference sequence). The V and J ends lost 1 base and 6 bases, in that order; junction bases with no gene match: 3. The CDR3 runs 15 residues. CDR3 in DNA: TGTGCCAGCAGCTTGTCGGGACAGGGGGCTGATACGCAGTATTTT. Translated: CASSLSGQGADTQYF. Using reference TRBV5-5 and TRBJ2-3 for the parts outside the CDR3, the full variable domain is DAGVTQSPTHLIKTRGQQVTLRCSPISGHKSVSWYQQVLGQGPQFIFQYYEKEERGRGNFPDRFSARQFPNYSSELNVNALLLGDSALYLCASSLSGQGADTQYFGPGTRLTVL.

V gene TRBV7-2 combines with J gene TRBJ2-2, with 9 bases that match TRBD1. The CDR3 consists of 14 residues. J was trimmed by 5 bases and V by 5 bases; bases with no gene match: 3. CDR1 and CDR2 (germline): SGHTA, FQGNSA. The CDR3 loop reads CASSMDRGTGELFF. CDR3 nucleotides: TGTGCCAGCAGCATGGACAGGGGAACCGGGGAGCTGTTTTTT.

This chain joins TRBV15 and TRBJ2-3, with D perhaps matching TRBD2 (5 bases). V lost 0 bases and J lost 0, with 7 bases in between. The CDR3 has 15 amino acids. Germline-derived CDR1 and CDR2 are LNHNV and YYDKDF (reference sequence). CDR3 DNA: TGTGCCACCAGCAGAGAGTGGACTAGCACAGATACGCAGTATTTT. Amino acid sequence: CATSREWTSTDTQYF.

The chain carries TRBV7-9 and TRBJ2-5; TRBD2 might be the D (6 bases). V dropped 2 bases and J dropped 6 bases, with 13 bases sitting between them. Germline V lookup: CDR1 SEHNR, CDR2 FQNEAQ (reference sequence). The CDR3 spans 14 residues. CDR3 loop: CASSLSGGEQTQYF. CDR3 nucleotides: TGTGCCAGCAGCTTATCGGGCGGGGAACAGACCCAGTACTTC.

The count of this clone is one. The rearrangement links TRBV4-2 to TRBJ1-1; 9 bases map to TRBD1. There are 14 residues in the CDR3. J was trimmed by 2 bases and V by 4 bases; bases with no gene match: 2. Germline V gene data show CDR1 as LGHNA and CDR2 as YNFKEQ. CDR3 nucleotide sequence: TGTGCCAGCAGCCTGGACAGGGGTAACACTGAAGCTTTCTTT. Translated: CASSLDRGNTEAFF.